Listed below are T cell receptor beta chains from one sample, sequenced in a study of blood T cell repertoires in COVID-19. Sequencing was performed with immunoSEQ multiplex PCR; in TCRdb, only in-frame clones are kept and a portion is missing. The repertoire holds under 200,000 clones, with 85% to 90% as singletons. Sequenced sample: peripheral blood. The origin of the receptors is a young man with active or convalescent COVID-19. Each CDR3 is given with its conserved first and last residue. The D gene is left open where the match is weak. Some rows mark clone size as missing; the rest say once, few, many or name a class of expanded clone.

TGTGCCAGCAGTTCCTCCGGGACTAGCAAGGAGTTCTTC	CASSSSGTSKEFF	TRBV7-2	TRBD2	.	TRBJ2-1
TGTGCCAGTACTAGTTGGACAGGGGACGAAAAACTGTTTTTT	CASTSWTGDEKLFF	TRBV19	TRBD1	.	TRBJ1-4
TGCGCCAGCAGCCAAGATCGGACAACGGGAGGTTCAGAGACCCAGTACTTC	CASSQDRTTGGSETQYF	TRBV4-3	TRBD2	.	TRBJ2-5
TGTGCCAGCAGCCCAGACAGTAAGGGAAAACTGTTTTTT	CASSPDSKGKLFF	TRBV7-9	.	.	TRBJ1-4
TGTGCCACCAGTGATTCAGAAGCAGGGTTTAGCAATCAGCCCCAGCATTTT	CATSDSEAGFSNQPQHF	TRBV24-1	.	.	TRBJ1-5
TGTGCCAGCAGTTCTACAGGGGGCTCCTCTGGAAACACCATATATTTT	CASSSTGGSSGNTIYF	TRBV6-6	TRBD1	.	TRBJ1-3
TGTGCCAGCAGCGTCAGTAGCGGGGGTGATACGCAGTATTTT	CASSVSSGGDTQYF	TRBV9	TRBD2	.	TRBJ2-3
TGTGCCAGCTCCCAATGGGAGGGTTCGGGCCATGGCTACACCTTC	CASSQWEGSGHGYTF	TRBV6-5	.	.	TRBJ1-2
TGTGCTAGTGGTTTTCCCAGTCAAGAGACCCAGTACTTC	CASGFPSQETQYF	TRBV12-5	.	.	TRBJ2-5
TGTGCCAGCAGCAGGGGAGGGGACACTGAAGCTTTCTTT	CASSRGGDTEAFF	TRBV6-5	.	.	TRBJ1-1
TGCGCCAGCAGCCAAGTGGGACAGGGGGGTGAAAAACTGTTTTTT	CASSQVGQGGEKLFF	TRBV4-1	TRBD1	.	TRBJ1-4
TGTGCCAGCTCACCCACCGGACAGGGGGGCAATCAGCCCCAGCATTTT	CASSPTGQGGNQPQHF	TRBV18	TRBD1	.	TRBJ1-5
TGCGCCAGCAGCGGCGGGACAGGGGGCGGCGAGCAGTACTTC	CASSGGTGGGEQYF	TRBV5-1	TRBD1	.	TRBJ2-7
TGTGCCAGCAGTCAAGCTCGGTTAGAAGAAGCTTTCTTT	CASSQARLEEAFF	TRBV27	.	.	TRBJ1-1
TGCGCCAGCAGCGAGTCCGGGACTAGGATCACAGATACGCAGTATTTT	CASSESGTRITDTQYF	TRBV5-1	TRBD2	.	TRBJ2-3
TGTGCCAGCAGACTAATGACTAGCGGTTACAATGAGCAGTTCTTC	CASRLMTSGYNEQFF	TRBV5-4	TRBD2	.	TRBJ2-1
TGTGCCACCGAGGAGGAAGGACAGGGCAATCGCTATGGCTACACCTTC	CATEEEGQGNRYGYTF	TRBV2	TRBD1	.	TRBJ1-2
TGTGCCAGCAAGGCCGGGGAGGCGGATGGCTACACCTTC	CASKAGEADGYTF	TRBV6-4	.	.	TRBJ1-2
TGTGCCACCAGTGACGGTGACATCGGCTTGGGCTCTGGGGCCAACGTCCTGACTTTC	CATSDGDIGLGSGANVLTF	TRBV24-1	.	.	TRBJ2-6
TGTGCCAGTAGCTCCAGCGGGGGGGATACGCAGTATTTT	CASSSSGGDTQYF	TRBV19	TRBD2	.	TRBJ2-3
TGTGCCAGCAGCCCCGGCACTGAAGCTTTCTTT	CASSPGTEAFF	TRBV7-9	.	.	TRBJ1-1
TGTGCCAGCAGCCAGGACCTAGCGGGAGCGGACAATGAGCAGTTCTTC	CASSQDLAGADNEQFF	TRBV3-1/TRBV3-2	TRBD2	.	TRBJ2-1
TGTGCCAGCAGCTTAGCGATGAGACGGGATGAAAAACTGTTTTTT	CASSLAMRRDEKLFF	TRBV7-2	.	.	TRBJ1-4
TGTGCCAGCAGCGCTAGCGGGACTAGCGGCTCCTACGAGCAGTACTTC	CASSASGTSGSYEQYF	TRBV9	TRBD2	.	TRBJ2-7
TGTGCCTGGAGTGTACGGGACGAGCAGTACTTC	CAWSVRDEQYF	TRBV30	.	.	TRBJ2-7
TGTGCCAGCACAGGCGGGGATTTCGGCAATGAGCAGTTCTTC	CASTGGDFGNEQFF	TRBV27	.	.	TRBJ2-1
TGTGCCTGGGATCGTACTGGGCCGCTGGAGCAGTTCTTC	CAWDRTGPLEQFF	TRBV30	.	.	TRBJ2-1
TGTGCCAGCAGCAACCCGTCCCGGGACTTGAACTATGGCTACACCTTC	CASSNPSRDLNYGYTF	TRBV28	.	.	TRBJ1-2
TGCAGTGGCAGCGGGGGGCCGGGGACCACAGATACGCAGTATTTT	CSGSGGPGTTDTQYF	TRBV29-1	TRBD2	.	TRBJ2-3
TGCGCCAGCAGCCCTTTTGGAGGCGACCATCAGCCCCAGCATTTT	CASSPFGGDHQPQHF	TRBV5-1	.	.	TRBJ1-5
TGTGCCAGCAGTTACACGGTCCCACCCAACTATGGCTACACCTTC	CASSYTVPPNYGYTF	TRBV6-5	.	.	TRBJ1-2
TGTGCCACCAGCCACCAGGGGATTGCCTACGAGCAGTACTTC	CATSHQGIAYEQYF	TRBV15	.	.	TRBJ2-7
TGTGCCAGCAGTGAAAAGCGGAGCACTGAAGCTTTCTTT	CASSEKRSTEAFF	TRBV6-1	.	.	TRBJ1-1
TGTGCTAGTGGTTTGGTCCCCTTCAGACTAGCGGGAGAGAAAGCACGGAACAATGAGCAGTTCTTC	CASGLVPFRLAGEKARNNEQFF	TRBV12-5	TRBD2	.	TRBJ2-1
TGTGCCTGGAGTCCCGGGACAGCCGGCTACACCTTC	CAWSPGTAGYTF	TRBV30	TRBD1	once	TRBJ1-2
TGTGCCAGCAGCGCCCGACAGATTATGAACACTGAAGCTTTCTTT	CASSARQIMNTEAFF	TRBV7-9	.	.	TRBJ1-1
TGTGCCAGCTCACCCCCCAGGACTATGAACACTGAAGCTTTCTTT	CASSPPRTMNTEAFF	TRBV18	.	.	TRBJ1-1
TGCAGTGCTAGTAAATCTGCTGCCGTGAGAGCTGAAGCTTTCTTT	CSASKSAAVRAEAFF	TRBV20-1	.	.	TRBJ1-1
TGTGCCAGCAGGAGGACAGGGAAGTCAGATACGCAGTATTTT	CASRRTGKSDTQYF	TRBV3-1/TRBV3-2	TRBD1	.	TRBJ2-3
TGTGCCAGCAGTTCTCCTTCCTACAATGAGCAGTTCTTC	CASSSPSYNEQFF	TRBV7-9	.	.	TRBJ2-1
TGTGCCAGTAGTACCCAGGCAGCTGAAAAACTGTTTTTT	CASSTQAAEKLFF	TRBV19	.	.	TRBJ1-4
TGTGCCAGTACCCTCGGGTTTGGCGGGTGGAACACTGAAGCTTTCTTT	CASTLGFGGWNTEAFF	TRBV19	.	.	TRBJ1-1
TGTGCCAGCAGTGAACTGGGCGGGGAAAAACTGTTTTTT	CASSELGGEKLFF	TRBV6-1	.	once	TRBJ1-4
TGTGCCAGCAAGAGGGCGGATGGCTATAATTCACCCCTCCACTTT	CASKRADGYNSPLHF	TRBV2	.	.	TRBJ1-6
TGTGCCAGCAGTCCTGAAAAGAGTAGCCAGGCCAAAAACATTCAGTACTTC	CASSPEKSSQAKNIQYF	TRBV28	.	.	TRBJ2-4